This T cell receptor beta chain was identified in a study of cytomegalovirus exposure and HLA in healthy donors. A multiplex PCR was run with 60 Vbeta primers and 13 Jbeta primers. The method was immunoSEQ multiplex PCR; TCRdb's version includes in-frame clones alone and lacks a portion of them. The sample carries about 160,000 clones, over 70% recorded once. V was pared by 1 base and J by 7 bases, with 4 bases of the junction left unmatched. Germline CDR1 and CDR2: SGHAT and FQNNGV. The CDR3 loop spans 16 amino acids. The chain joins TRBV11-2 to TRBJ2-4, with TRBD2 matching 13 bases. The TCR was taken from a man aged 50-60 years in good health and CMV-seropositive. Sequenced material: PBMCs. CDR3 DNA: TGTGCCAGCAGCTTAGTTGGGACTAGCGGGAAGAACATTCAGTACTTC. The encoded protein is CASSLVGTSGKNIQYF.